Following are 15 T cell receptor beta chains from one sample sequenced in a study of blood T cells in healthy people across ages (dated by TCRdb to between 2015 and 2016). Library construction relied on 5' RACE. Sequencing was carried out with an Illumina HiSeq 2500. The second PCR ran for about 6 to 11 cycles and used a J-beta primer mix along with a sample-barcoded 5' primer. Clones were called with MiXCR by TCRdb after fastp trimmed the public reads at Q25, and only in-frame beta chains were retained. Rows with one shared CDR3 protein collapse into an entry with the most common genes and DNA. In all, the sample holds around 780,000 distinct CDR3 sequences, and 45% to 70% of those were seen once. 20% to 30% of the sample belongs to the ten largest clones. Sample: blood. Source of these receptors: a man aged 35-49 years in good health.

The chain couples TRBV27 to TRBJ1-5; weak D call: TRBD1 (5 bases). This CDR3 comprises 15 residues. Trimming took 2 bases from V and 3 from J, leaving 11 bases between them. CDR1 and CDR2 from the germline V gene are MNHEY and SMNVEV (reference sequence). The CDR3 here is CASSLARQINQPQHF. The DNA for the CDR3 is TGTGCCAGCAGTTTAGCCCGACAGATCAATCAGCCCCAGCATTTT.

The V gene is TRBV7-9, the J gene TRBJ1-2; D uncertain. V dropped 1 base and J dropped 6 bases, with 15 bases sitting between them. CDR1 and CDR2 (germline): SEHNR, FQNEAQ (reference sequence). CDR3 size: 15 residues. Here the CDR3 reads CASSLVLSWSDGYTF. The CDR3 region has the DNA TGTGCCAGCAGCTTAGTCCTCTCGTGGAGTGATGGCTACACCTTC.

The gene calls are TRBV20-1 and TRBJ2-3; 8 bases match TRBD2. Germline trimming cut 0 bases from V and 5 bases from J; bases unmatched to any gene: 4. Per the germline V gene, CDR1 is DFQATT and CDR2 is SNEGSKA (reference sequence). The CDR3 spans 14 residues. CDR3 amino acids: CSARDGAGEDTQYF. CDR3 bases: TGCAGTGCTAGAGACGGAGCGGGAGAAGATACGCAGTATTTT.

This rearrangement joins TRBV5-1 to TRBJ1-2; D ambiguous. The CDR3 loop spans 16 amino acids. V was shortened by 0 bases and J by 4 bases, with 16 bases between the two germline ends. From germline, CDR1 is SGHRS and CDR2 YFSETQ. The CDR3 region is CASSLGGRLSPYGYTF. For the CDR3, the DNA is TGCGCCAGCAGCTTGGGAGGACGCCTCTCCCCCTATGGCTACACCTTC. Together with reference TRBV5-1 and TRBJ1-2, the CDR3 gives the full variable domain: KAGVTQTPRYLIKTRGQQVTLSCSPISGHRSVSWYQQTPGQGLQFLFEYFSETQRNKGNFPGRFSGRQFSNSRSEMNVSTLELGDSALYLCASSLGGRLSPYGYTFGSGTRLTVV.

This sequence joins TRBV5-1 and TRBJ2-1; D not certain. CDR3 length equals 15 residues. In germline, CDR1 is SGHRS, CDR2 YFSETQ. V was trimmed by 0 bases and J by 8 bases, leaving 15 bases between them. The CDR3 loop is CASSLAVQAEHEQFF. As DNA, the CDR3 is TGCGCCAGCAGCTTGGCCGTTCAAGCCGAACATGAGCAGTTCTTC.

This clonotype was detected once. This rearrangement joins TRBV1 to TRBJ2-7. TRBV1 is classified as a pseudogene. The CDR3 covers 15 residues. CDR3 bases: TGCACCAGCAGCCTATCGAACAAGAGCTCCTACGAGCAGTACTTC. Its translation is CTSSLSNKSSYEQYF.

In this sample, this clonotype turned up a few times. This sequence joins TRBV6-5 and TRBJ2-5; unclear D gene. The germline gives CDR1 MNHEY, CDR2 SVGAGI. The CDR3 is 12 amino acids. The V end lost 7 bases, the J end lost 4 bases, and 10 bases lay between the germline ends. The CDR3 DNA is TGTGCCAGCATCAGTGCAACAGAGACCCAGTACTTC. It is translated as CASISATETQYF.

The chain uses TRBV29-1 and TRBJ2-5; D is ambiguous. CDR1 and CDR2 from the germline V gene are SQVTM and ANQGSEA. The CDR3 loop spans 12 amino acids. Trimming cost V 6 bases and J 2 bases, with 10 bases left between them. The CDR3 sequence: CSVDQAQETQYF. The CDR3 nucleotides read TGCAGCGTGGACCAGGCGCAAGAGACCCAGTACTTC.

This chain connects TRBV14 to TRBJ1-1; unclear D gene. V was cut by 4 bases and J by 4 bases, with 19 bases left in between. Germline CDR1 reads SGHDN; CDR2 reads FVKESK. This CDR3 is built from 16 residues. The CDR3 sequence is CASSPPSKVLGTEAFF. In nucleotides, the CDR3 is TGTGCCAGCAGCCCACCTTCAAAAGTACTAGGCACTGAAGCTTTCTTT. Drawing the rest from reference TRBV14 and TRBJ1-1, the complete variable domain is EAGVTQFPSHSVIEKGQTVTLRCDPISGHDNLYWYRRVMGKEIKFLLHFVKESKQDESGMPNNRFLAERTGGTYSTLKVQPAELEDSGVYFCASSPPSKVLGTEAFFGQGTRLTVV.

This clonotype appeared a few times. The CDR3, as DNA: TGTGCCAGTCGACGGTCGCGAGTGCGGAACACTGAAGCTTTCTTT. It encodes CASRRSRVRNTEAFF. This chain connects TRBV2 to TRBJ1-1; no definite D call. Looked up from germline, CDR1 is SNHLY and CDR2 is FYNNEI. Trimming removed 9 bases from V and 1 base from J, with 18 bases in between. The CDR3 loop spans 15 amino acids.

The chain carries TRBV27 and TRBJ2-7; 10 bases map to TRBD1. Losses at the gene ends were 7 bases for V and 7 bases for J; bases not matched to a gene: 10. The CDR3 totals 14 residues. Germline V CDR1 and CDR2: MNHEY, SMNVEV (reference sequence). DNA of the CDR3: TGTGCCAGCACCCCGGGACAGGGGTGGGATGAGCAGTACTTC. Translated, it gives CASTPGQGWDEQYF.

This chain joins TRBV28 and TRBJ1-5; D ambiguous. There are 11 residues in the CDR3. The germline gives CDR1 MDHEN, CDR2 SYDVKM. This chain's CDR3 is CGLYENQPQHF. The CDR3 coding sequence is TGTGGGTTGTACGAAAATCAGCCCCAGCATTTT.

V gene TRBV15 combines with J gene TRBJ2-4; 10 nucleotides align to TRBD2. J was trimmed by 13 bases and V by 0 bases; bases with no gene match: 12. Germline V gene data show CDR1 as LNHNV and CDR2 as YYDKDF (reference sequence). CDR3 length: 16 amino acids. The CDR3 protein is CATSRDLGLAVYEQYF. The DNA of the CDR3 is TGTGCCACCAGCAGAGATCTCGGACTAGCGGTATATGAGCAGTACTTC.

This clonotype was recorded a few times. This chain connects TRBV9 to TRBJ2-3; 8 bases agree with TRBD1. Germline CDR1 is SGDLS and CDR2 is YYNGEE. The CDR3 runs to 16 residues. Losses at the gene ends were 0 bases for V and 7 bases for J; bases not matched to a gene: 10. Here the CDR3 reads CASSVVIPGGRNTQYF. CDR3 sequence (DNA): TGTGCCAGCAGCGTAGTAATCCCAGGGGGCAGAAATACGCAGTATTTT. Using reference TRBV9 and TRBJ2-3 for the parts outside the CDR3, the full variable domain is DSGVTQTPKHLITATGQRVTLRCSPRSGDLSVYWYQQSLDQGLQFLIQYYNGEERAKGNILERFSAQQFPDLHSELNLSSLELGDSALYFCASSVVIPGGRNTQYFGPGTRLTVL.

The gene calls are TRBV12-3 or TRBV12-4 and TRBJ2-5; TRBD2 aligns across 7 bases. Unmatched junction bases numbered 21, after V lost 3 bases and J lost 11 bases. The CDR3 is 17 amino acids. The CDR3 nucleotides are TGTGCCAGCAGTTTTAAAAGGCTAGCGGAGCCTGGGGGTGAGCAGTACTTC. It yields the protein CASSFKRLAEPGGEQYF.